One sample yielded the 8 T cell receptor beta chains listed below, sequenced in a study of neurological immune-mediated disorders (dated by TCRdb to the late 2010s). Libraries were constructed by 5' RACE. Sequencing instrument: Illumina HiSeq 2500. TCRdb reworked the public reads: Q25 trimming with fastp, MiXCR clone assembly, productive beta chains retained. Rows matching on CDR3 protein sequence are summarized as one entry with the most common DNA and genes. This sample has roughly 15,000 distinct CDR3 sequences in its table, and approximately 3.7% of those were observed once. The ten most abundant clones make up roughly a fifth of the sample. The sample taken for sequencing was CD8+ T cells from blood. The receptors here all came from a woman aged 40 to 49 in good health.

This clonotype came up many times. The gene calls are TRBV7-9 and TRBJ2-1; TRBD2 matches at 11 bases. This CDR3 spans 15 amino acids. CDR1 and CDR2 from the germline V gene are SEHNR and FQNEAQ (reference sequence). With 5 bases clipped from V and 9 bases from J, the junction kept 9 bases outside the gene matches. The CDR3 nucleotides are TGTGCCAGCAGCACCTTGGGGCTAGCGGGAGGTGAGCAGTTCTTC. Translation gives CASSTLGLAGGEQFF.

This clonotype was detected many times. The chain uses TRBV5-1 and TRBJ2-7, with 9 bases identical to TRBD2. Germline loops: CDR1 SGHRS, CDR2 YFSETQ. V lost 0 bases and J lost 3; bases outside the gene matches: 10. The CDR3 consists of 17 residues. CDR3 region: CASSLASLSGRFYEQYF. The CDR3 nucleotides read TGCGCCAGCAGCTTGGCGTCTCTGAGCGGGAGGTTCTACGAGCAGTACTTC.

This clonotype was observed many times. J is TRBJ2-7 and V is TRBV7-2; 7 positions agree with TRBD2. CDR3 size: 15 residues. Trimming took 1 base from V and 5 from J; bases not matched to a gene: 8. Germline assignment: CDR1 SGHTA and CDR2 FQGNSA. The CDR3 region has the DNA TGTGCCAGCAGCTTAGTGGGCGGGAGTCTCGACGAGCAGTACTTC. This encodes CASSLVGGSLDEQYF.

By sample share, this clonotype is medium-sized. The V and J genes are TRBV7-2 and TRBJ1-1; D remains unclear. From germline, CDR1 is SGHTA and CDR2 FQGNSA. This CDR3 spans 14 amino acids. V was shortened by 1 base and J by 4 bases, with 10 bases between the two germline ends. The CDR3 DNA is TGTGCCAGCAGCTTAGATGGCAGAAGCACTGAAGCTTTCTTT. The encoded protein is CASSLDGRSTEAFF.

This clonotype was recorded at least ten times. The rearrangement uses TRBV5-1 and TRBJ2-7, with a possible D match to TRBD2 (6 bases). Germline CDR1 is SGHRS and CDR2 is YFSETQ. There are 15 residues in the CDR3. V was shortened by 1 base and J by 6 bases, with 17 bases between the two germline ends. In nucleotides, the CDR3 is TGCGCCAGCAGCTTGACCGGGAGCATTTCGGGCGAGCAGTACTTC. This translates into CASSLTGSISGEQYF.

The rearrangement uses TRBV12-3 or TRBV12-4 and TRBJ2-2, with D possibly being TRBD1 (5 bases). Trimming shortened V by 9 bases and J by 2 bases, and 19 bases separated the two germline ends. This CDR3 contains 16 residues. CDR3 residues: CARTAPIDFNTGELFF. DNA of the CDR3: TGTGCCAGGACAGCTCCTATCGACTTTAACACCGGGGAGCTGTTTTTT.

This clonotype has a count of ten or more. The V call is TRBV27, the J call TRBJ2-7; D possibly matches TRBD1 or TRBD2 (5 bases each). Germline V lookup: CDR1 MNHEY, CDR2 SMNVEV (reference sequence). The CDR3 consists of 14 residues. V lost 8 bases to trimming and J lost 2 bases, with 16 bases between them. CDR3 region: CASLPVWGPYEQYF. CDR3 coding DNA: TGTGCCAGCCTCCCCGTTTGGGGACCCTACGAGCAGTACTTC.

This clonotype was recorded at least ten times. The chain recombines TRBV11-2 with TRBJ2-1, with D unresolved. Trimming pared 5 bases from V and 9 bases from J, leaving 8 bases between. Germline V gene lookup returns CDR1 SGHAT and CDR2 FQNNGV. This CDR3 region has 11 residues. The CDR3 loop is CASSPLGEQFF. In DNA form, the CDR3 reads TGTGCCAGCAGCCCACTGGGTGAGCAGTTCTTC.